This TCR beta chain came from a study of T cells expressing NK-cell markers (TCRdb year 2020). Context from the whole study: Three sorted T-cell subsets (CD3+CD56+NKG2C+, CD3+CD56+NKG2C- and CD3+CD56-NKG2C+) from 8 or 9 donors had their TCR beta-chain repertoires profiled. Among the eight sequenced donors, seven were HCMV-seropositive and one was HCMV-seronegative. Randomly selected healthy volunteers, three men and five women, were used as the eight sequenced donors. Libraries were sequenced as 2 x 150 bp reads on Illumina HiSeq 2000/2500, MiSeq or NextSeq.

The instrument was an Illumina HiSeq 2000. TCR beta cDNA libraries were prepared using 5'RACE template switching, which introduced a universal primer site and unique molecular identifiers. Synthesis of cDNA was primed from the TCR beta constant segment and was followed by two consecutive PCR amplification steps. In the source study's methods: Reads were demultiplexed and grouped by UMI with MIGEC, and clonotypes were assembled and quantified with MiTCR. To remove erroneous sequences, TCR cDNA sequences were retained only when supported by two or more reads. The tcR package was used for downstream repertoire analysis, and clonotypes were matched across fractions by CDR3 nucleotide sequence plus V segment. VDJmatch was used to annotate antigen specificity against VDJdb, with one amino acid substitution in CDR3 allowed. The reads were reprocessed in TCRdb, with one entry per CDR3 protein sequence and no accompanying DNA. In this record, the V and J calls reflect TCRdb's handling and not the investigators' own analysis. This sample's table contains 350,000 to 450,000 distinct CDR3 sequences. Roughly 5.2% of the sample is in the top ten clones.

Inclusive of the bounding cysteine and phenylalanine, the CDR3 is 15 residues long. Only the protein is on record. The germline V gene supplies CDR1 MGHRA and CDR2 YSYEKL. The paper as a whole reports these results and caveats: Those dominant clonotypes were again the most abundant among CD3+CD56-NKG2C+ cells in a handful of donors, at roughly 25-65%. In six donors, the dominant CD3+CD56+NKG2C+ clonotypes were among the top 10 CD8+ clonotypes and accounted for about 1.0-7.5% of CD8+ T cells. It remained unclear whether the expanded NKG2C-expressing T cell clones were specific for HCMV antigens.

HCMV-specific IgG was detected in serum with a commercial ELISA kit to determine HCMV serostatus. Peripheral blood mononuclear cells were isolated from blood by Ficoll density gradient centrifugation. Remarks on this clonotype: Its antigen target is currently unknown.

Sequencing input: blood T cells: a sorted CD56 or NKG2C T cell subset, CD4+ or CD8+ T cells, or bulk PBMC T cells (not recorded which). This TCR was sampled from a man aged 18-75 years in good health. The chain uses TRBV4-1 and TRBJ2-1. The CDR3 amino acid sequence is: CASSQDWPGNGEQFF.